This T cell receptor (beta chain) is from a study of blood T cell repertoires in COVID-19 (dated by TCRdb to between 2020 and 2021). Study-wide context: The collaborator samples originated in the United States, Italy and Spain and spanned the acute and convalescent phases of COVID-19. The material from the prospective study consisted of cDNA or gDNA derived from T cells, B-cell-depleted T cells, or PBMCs. The dataset comprised deeply sampled blood TCRbeta repertoires from subjects exposed to, actively infected with, or recovered from COVID-19. A freely available public database, intended as a resource for researchers studying the immune response to SARS-CoV-2, is where the repertoires were released. The samples were drawn from two sources: the first 160 participants of the ongoing ImmuneRACE study, and fewer than 1,500 subjects contributed by 6 global collaborators. A de-identified subject ID, COVID-19 status, age in years and sex were almost always included in the sample metadata. Where available, HLA class I and class II types were obtained from metadata supplied by the sample provider rather than from assay-based typing. The paper as a whole reports these results and caveats: The quantity of clinical and demographic metadata differed by source and by participant and was supplied without curation.

The CDR3 covers 12 residues, taking in both the cysteine and the phenylalanine. Only the CDR3 part of the read is kept: 36 bases, read in frame from the first base. According to the germline V gene, CDR1 reads SQVTM and CDR2 reads ANQGSEA. V and J are trimmed by 5 bases and 5 bases, and the gene matches miss 3 bases of the junction. TCRbeta CDR3 regions were amplified from genomic DNA using the immunoSEQ Assay, a bias-controlled multiplex PCR. For the original study's pipeline: Within the assay, amplification of reference gene primers was used to estimate how many nucleated cells each sample contained. To quantify the absolute abundance of each unique TCRbeta CDR3 rearrangement, sequence reads were collapsed and filtered. For each sample, productive Simpson clonality was calculated as the square root of Simpson's diversity index over productive rearrangements. The table comes from immuneACCESS by way of TCRdb, which keeps in-frame sequences with V and J called. Part of the clones is missing from these tables; in studies checked, under half for an unresolved V gene and the rest for unknown reasons. V and J calls plus clone size are reproduced from that table; the DNA served to infer D and trimming. The sample table lists under 200,000 clones, more than 65% of them with a count of one. The ten largest clones add up to 11% of the sample.

The collaborating institutions used their own protocols to collect whole blood in K2EDTA tubes. For TCRbeta analysis, collaborators shipped samples as frozen whole blood, isolated PBMCs, or DNA extracted from either of those sample types. The sample holds a few counts of this clone. No antigen is known for it. One base away there is no much larger clone; base qualities are not given. This clonotype was obtained from a man aged 70-80 years with active or convalescent COVID-19. In this chain, TRBV29-1 is recombined with TRBJ1-5, with 7 junctional bases fitting TRBD1. The sequenced material came from peripheral blood. The sequenced DNA: TGCAGCGTTAAGACAGGGCATCAGCCCCAGCATTTT. This sequence encodes CSVKTGHQPQHF.